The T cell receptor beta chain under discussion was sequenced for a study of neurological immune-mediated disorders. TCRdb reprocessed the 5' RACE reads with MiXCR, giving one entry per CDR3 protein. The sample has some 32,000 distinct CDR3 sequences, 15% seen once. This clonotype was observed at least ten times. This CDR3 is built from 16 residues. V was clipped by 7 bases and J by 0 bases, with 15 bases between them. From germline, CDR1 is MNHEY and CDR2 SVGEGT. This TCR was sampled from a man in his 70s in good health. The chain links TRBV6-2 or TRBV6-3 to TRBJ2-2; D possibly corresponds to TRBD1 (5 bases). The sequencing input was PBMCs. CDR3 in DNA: TGTGCCAGCACCAATGGGGCGGCCTCGAACACCGGGGAGCTGTTTTTT. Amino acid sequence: CASTNGAASNTGELFF.